This T cell receptor (beta chain) was found in a study of T cell changes during pregnancy in multiple sclerosis. Generated by immunoSEQ multiplex PCR, the TCRdb table keeps only in-frame clones and is missing some. The sample contains roughly 29,000 clones, about 89% of which appear only once. This clone is a singleton in its sample. Germline CDR1 reads MRHNA; CDR2 reads SNTAGT. J was trimmed by 7 bases and V by 4 bases; bases with no gene match: 9. CDR3 length: 15 residues. The clonotype originates from a female donor with multiple sclerosis, enrolled in a pregnancy study. The source material was CD8+ T cells from peripheral blood mononuclear cells, sampled after pregnancy. The chain links TRBV6-4 to TRBJ2-1; 8 nucleotides match TRBD2. DNA of the CDR3: TGTGCCAGCAGTGCAAATAGCGGGACGCTTAATGAGCAGTTCTTC. It is translated as CASSANSGTLNEQFF.